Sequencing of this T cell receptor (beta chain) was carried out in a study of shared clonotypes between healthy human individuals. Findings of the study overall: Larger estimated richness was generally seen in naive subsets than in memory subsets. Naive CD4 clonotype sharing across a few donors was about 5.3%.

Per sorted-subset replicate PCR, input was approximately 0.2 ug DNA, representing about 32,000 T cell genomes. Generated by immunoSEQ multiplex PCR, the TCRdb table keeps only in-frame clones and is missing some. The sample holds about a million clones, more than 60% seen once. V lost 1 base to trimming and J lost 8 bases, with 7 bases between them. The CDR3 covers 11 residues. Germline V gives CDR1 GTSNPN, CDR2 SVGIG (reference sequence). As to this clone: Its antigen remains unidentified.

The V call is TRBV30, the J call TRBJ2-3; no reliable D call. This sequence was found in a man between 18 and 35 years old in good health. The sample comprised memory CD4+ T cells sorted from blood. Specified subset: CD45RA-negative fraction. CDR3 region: CAWSEEGTQYF. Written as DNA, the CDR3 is TGTGCCTGGAGTGAGGAAGGTACGCAGTATTTT.